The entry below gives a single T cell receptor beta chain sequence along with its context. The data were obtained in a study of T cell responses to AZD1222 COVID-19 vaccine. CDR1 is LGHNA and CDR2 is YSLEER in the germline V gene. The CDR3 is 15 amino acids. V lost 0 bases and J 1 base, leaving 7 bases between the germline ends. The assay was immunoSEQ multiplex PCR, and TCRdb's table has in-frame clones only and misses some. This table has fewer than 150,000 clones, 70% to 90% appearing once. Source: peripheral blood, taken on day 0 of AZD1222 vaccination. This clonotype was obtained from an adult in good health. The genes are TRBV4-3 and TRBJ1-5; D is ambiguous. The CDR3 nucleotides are TGCGCCAGCAGCCAAGAATTGTCCAGCAATCAGCCCCAGCATTTT. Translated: CASSQELSSNQPQHF.